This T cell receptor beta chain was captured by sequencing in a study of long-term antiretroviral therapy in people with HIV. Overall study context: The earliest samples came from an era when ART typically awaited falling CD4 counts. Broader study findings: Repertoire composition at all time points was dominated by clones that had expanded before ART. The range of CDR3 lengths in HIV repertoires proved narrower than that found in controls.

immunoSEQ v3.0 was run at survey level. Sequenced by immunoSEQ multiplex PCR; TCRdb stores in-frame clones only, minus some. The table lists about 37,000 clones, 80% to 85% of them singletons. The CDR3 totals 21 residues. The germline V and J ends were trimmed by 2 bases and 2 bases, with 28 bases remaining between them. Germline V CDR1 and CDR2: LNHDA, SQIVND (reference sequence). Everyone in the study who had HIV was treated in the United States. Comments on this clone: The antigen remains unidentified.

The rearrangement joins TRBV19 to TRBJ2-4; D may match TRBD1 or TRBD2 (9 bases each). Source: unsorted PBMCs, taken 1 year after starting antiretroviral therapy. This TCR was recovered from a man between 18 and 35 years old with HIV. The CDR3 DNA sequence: TGTGCCAGTAGTATAAGGGACAGGGATGAAAATAGCGGGAGTTCCAAAAACATTCAGTACTTC. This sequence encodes CASSIRDRDENSGSSKNIQYF. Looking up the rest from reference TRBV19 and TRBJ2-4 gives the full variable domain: DGGITQSPKYLFRKEGQNVTLSCEQNLNHDAMYWYRQDPGQGLRLIYYSQIVNDFQKGDIAEGYSVSREKKESFPLTVTSAQKNPTAFYLCASSIRDRDENSGSSKNIQYFGAGTRLSVL.